The TCR beta chain described here comes from a study of blood T cells in healthy people across ages. General study findings and limits: Older age coincided with a roughly linear decline in TCR beta diversity per million T cells. Long-lived donors carried more naive CD4+ cells and greater diversity than aged donors.

With a J-beta primer mix and a sample-barcoded 5' primer, a second PCR ran roughly 6 to 12 cycles. A tag from a template-switch adaptor with 12 random nucleotides marked each cDNA molecule. Paired-end reads containing CDR3 totaled no fewer than 3 million for each sample. TCRdb re-analysed the 5' RACE reads in MiXCR, keeping a single row per CDR3 protein. The sample records about 780,000 distinct CDR3 sequences, about 42% being singletons. This clonotype occurred many times. Its antigen is undetermined. The ends were cut back, 1 base at V and 8 bases at J, with 8 bases in the middle. This CDR3 spans 13 amino acids. Germline V lookup: CDR1 SEHNR, CDR2 FQNEAQ (reference sequence).

The TCR originated in an elderly man in good health. The chain employs TRBV7-9 and TRBJ1-4; unclear D gene. The source material was blood. The CDR3 here is CASSLGGGEKLFF. The CDR3 DNA reads as TGTGCCAGCAGCTTAGGAGGTGGCGAAAAACTGTTTTTT.